This T cell receptor beta chain was identified in a study of cytomegalovirus exposure and HLA in healthy donors. Whole-study findings and limits: One variant, a missense change in DCLRE1C, was linked in a later analysis to TCR beta V- and J-gene trimming. TCR beta sequences reportedly predicted the HLA-A and HLA-B alleles of most subjects accurately.

Germline V CDR1 and CDR2: SGHTA, FQGNSA. The CDR3 loop spans 15 amino acids. With 5 bases clipped from V and 7 bases from J, the junction kept 8 bases outside the gene matches. The sample holds a few counts of this clone. What it recognizes is unknown. The PCR ran on 60 Vbeta and 13 Jbeta primers. Study processing details: The authors later counted around 80 million unique TCR beta chains, some 12 million of them shared. The protocol was immunoSEQ multiplex PCR, while the TCRdb copy is restricted to in-frame clones and leaves out a portion. V and J calls and clone size are given by that table; D and trimming were obtained from the DNA. Of about 150,000 clones in the sample, approximately 9% were seen once.

Source material: PBMCs. V gene TRBV7-2 combines with J gene TRBJ2-2, with 9 bases fitting TRBD1. The sequence was collected from a male donor in good health and CMV-seronegative. CDR3 sequence (DNA): TGTGCCAGCAGCCCCCGGGACAGGGCTTTCGGGGAGCTGTTTTTT. Translated, it gives CASSPRDRAFGELFF.